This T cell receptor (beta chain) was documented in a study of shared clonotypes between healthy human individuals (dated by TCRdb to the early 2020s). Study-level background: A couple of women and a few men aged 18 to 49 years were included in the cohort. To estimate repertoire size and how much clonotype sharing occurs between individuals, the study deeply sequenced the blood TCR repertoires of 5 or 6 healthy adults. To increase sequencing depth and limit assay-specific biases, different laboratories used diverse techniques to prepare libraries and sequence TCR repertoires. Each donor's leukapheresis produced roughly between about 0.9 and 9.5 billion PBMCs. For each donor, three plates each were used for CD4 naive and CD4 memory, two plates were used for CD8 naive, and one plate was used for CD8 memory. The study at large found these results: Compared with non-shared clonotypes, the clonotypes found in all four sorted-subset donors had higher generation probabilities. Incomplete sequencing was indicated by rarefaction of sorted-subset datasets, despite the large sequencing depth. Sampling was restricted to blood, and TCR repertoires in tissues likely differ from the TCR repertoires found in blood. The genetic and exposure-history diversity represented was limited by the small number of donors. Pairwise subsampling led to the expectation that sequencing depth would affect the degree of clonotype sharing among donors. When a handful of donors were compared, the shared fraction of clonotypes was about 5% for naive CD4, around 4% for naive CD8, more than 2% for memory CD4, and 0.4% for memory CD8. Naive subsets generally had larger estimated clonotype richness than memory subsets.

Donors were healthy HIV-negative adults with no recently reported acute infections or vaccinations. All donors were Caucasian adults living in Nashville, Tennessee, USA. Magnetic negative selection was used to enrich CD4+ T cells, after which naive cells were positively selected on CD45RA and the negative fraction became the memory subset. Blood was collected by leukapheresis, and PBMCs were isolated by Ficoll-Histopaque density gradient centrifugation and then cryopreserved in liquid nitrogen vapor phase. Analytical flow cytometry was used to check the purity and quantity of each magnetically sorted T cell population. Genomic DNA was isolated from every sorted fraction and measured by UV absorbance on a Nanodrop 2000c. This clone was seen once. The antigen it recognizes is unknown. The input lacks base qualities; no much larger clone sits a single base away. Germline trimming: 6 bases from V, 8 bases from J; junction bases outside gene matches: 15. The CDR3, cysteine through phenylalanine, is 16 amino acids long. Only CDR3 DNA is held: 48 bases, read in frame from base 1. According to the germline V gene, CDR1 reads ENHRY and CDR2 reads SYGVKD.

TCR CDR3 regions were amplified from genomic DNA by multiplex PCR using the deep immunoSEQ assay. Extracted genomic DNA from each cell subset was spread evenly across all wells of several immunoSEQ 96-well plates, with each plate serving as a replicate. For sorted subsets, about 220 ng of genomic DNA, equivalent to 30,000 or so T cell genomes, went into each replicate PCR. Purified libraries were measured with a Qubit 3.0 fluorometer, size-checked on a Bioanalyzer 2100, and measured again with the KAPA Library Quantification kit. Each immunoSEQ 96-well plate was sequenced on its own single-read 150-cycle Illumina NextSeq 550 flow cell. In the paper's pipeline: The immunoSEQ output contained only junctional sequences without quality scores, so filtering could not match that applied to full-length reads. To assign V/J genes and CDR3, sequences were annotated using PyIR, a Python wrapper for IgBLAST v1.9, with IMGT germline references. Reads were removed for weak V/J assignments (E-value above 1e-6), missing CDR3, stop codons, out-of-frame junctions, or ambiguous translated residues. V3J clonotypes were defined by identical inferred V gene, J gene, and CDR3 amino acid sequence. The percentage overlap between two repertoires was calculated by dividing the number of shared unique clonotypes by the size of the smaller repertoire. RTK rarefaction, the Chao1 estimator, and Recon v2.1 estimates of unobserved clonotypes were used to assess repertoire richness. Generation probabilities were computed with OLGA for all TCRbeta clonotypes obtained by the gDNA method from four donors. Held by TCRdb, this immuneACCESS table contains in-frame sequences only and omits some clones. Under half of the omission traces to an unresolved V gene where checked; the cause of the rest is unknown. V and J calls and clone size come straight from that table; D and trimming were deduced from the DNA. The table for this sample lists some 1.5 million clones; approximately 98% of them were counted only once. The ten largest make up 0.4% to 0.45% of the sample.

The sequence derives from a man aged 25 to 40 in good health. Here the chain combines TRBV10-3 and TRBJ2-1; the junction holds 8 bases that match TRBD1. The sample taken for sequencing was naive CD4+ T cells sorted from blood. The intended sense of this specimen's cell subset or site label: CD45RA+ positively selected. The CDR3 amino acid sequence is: CAIRMTGAARHDEQFF. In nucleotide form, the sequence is TGTGCCATCAGGATGACAGGGGCCGCGAGACACGATGAGCAGTTCTTC.